What follows are 14 T cell receptor beta chains derived from one specimen sequenced in a study of OX40 agonist ivuxolimab in advanced cancers. Using immunoSEQ multiplex PCR, the repertoire was profiled, and TCRdb retains in-frame clones only, with some absent. In the table there are 82,000 or so clones, around 85% of which are singletons. The sample in question was CD4+ or CD8+ T cells sorted from blood, obtained in a trial of the OX40 agonist ivuxolimab. The source is an adult with an advanced solid tumor such as melanoma, head and neck, liver or kidney cancer.

The chain employs TRBV11-3 and TRBJ2-1, with 9 bases identical to TRBD1. With 4 bases clipped from V and 1 base from J, the junction kept 5 bases outside the gene matches. The V gene's germline CDR1 is SGHNT and CDR2 YENEEA. This CDR3 comprises 16 residues. CDR3 sequence (DNA): TGTGCCAGCAGCTACGGGACAGGGCTTTCCTACAATGAGCAGTTCTTC. Amino acids: CASSYGTGLSYNEQFF.

The chain couples TRBV5-4 to TRBJ2-6, with D possibly being TRBD1 (6 bases). Trimming stripped 2 bases from V and 0 bases from J, with 12 bases between. The V gene's germline CDR1 is SGHNT and CDR2 YYREEE (reference sequence). This CDR3 region has 17 residues. The CDR3 nucleotides are TGTGCCAGCAGCTTTGGGGGCCGGAGCTCTGGGGCCAACGTCCTGACTTTC. It yields the protein CASSFGGRSSGANVLTF.

This chain joins TRBV7-9 and TRBJ2-3; tentatively, D is TRBD1 (6 bases). V was cut by 1 base and J by 3 bases, with 14 bases left in between. Germline V gene data show CDR1 as SEHNR and CDR2 as FQNEAQ (reference sequence). The CDR3 is 16 residues long. This CDR3 is CASSLGPGVGTDTQYF. The CDR3 DNA follows: TGTGCCAGCAGCTTAGGGCCAGGGGTAGGAACAGATACGCAGTATTTT.

V usage is TRBV10-2 and J usage is TRBJ2-5; 9 bases are shared with TRBD1. The V gene's germline CDR1 is WSHSY and CDR2 SAAADI. The CDR3 has 16 residues. The junction had 10 bases not matched to a gene; V was cut back by 6 bases and J by 2 bases. The CDR3 DNA is TGCGCCAGCAGACTTCGGCGAGGGACAGGGCAAGAGACCCAGTACTTC. Its protein is CASRLRRGTGQETQYF.

V is TRBV9 and J is TRBJ2-3; unclear D gene. Per the germline V gene, CDR1 is SGDLS and CDR2 is YYNGEE. The germline V and J ends were trimmed by 4 bases and 7 bases, with 19 bases remaining between them. The CDR3 contains 15 residues. CDR3 sequence reads: CASSPEQAGTHTQYF. As DNA, the CDR3 is TGTGCCAGCAGCCCCGAGCAGGCAGGAACCCATACGCAGTATTTT.

CDR3 amino acids: CASTSYHRGNSPLHF. CDR3 DNA sequence: TGTGCCAGCACATCTTATCACAGGGGTAATTCACCCCTCCACTTT. The rearrangement joins TRBV6-5 to TRBJ1-6; TRBD1 agrees at 7 bases. Germline assignment: CDR1 MNHEY and CDR2 SVGAGI. The CDR3 totals 15 residues. V shed 7 bases, J shed 6 bases, and the junction held 9 bases outside the gene matches.

This clone is a singleton in its sample. V gene TRBV2 combines with J gene TRBJ2-7; 9 bases align to TRBD1. The CDR3 has 15 residues. Germline assignment: CDR1 SNHLY and CDR2 FYNNEI. J gave up 9 bases and V 5 bases, and 14 bases lay outside the gene matches. Here the CDR3 reads CASSWDREATPGQYF. DNA for the CDR3: TGTGCCAGCAGTTGGGACAGGGAGGCGACTCCCGGGCAGTACTTC.

The V and J genes are TRBV7-9 and TRBJ1-2, with D unclear. The V end was cut by 5 bases, the J end by 2 bases, with 12 bases between. Germline V gives CDR1 SEHNR, CDR2 FQNEAQ (reference sequence). There are 14 residues in the CDR3. The DNA of the CDR3 is TGTGCCAGCAGCCCTCGGACGGGGAACTATGGCTACACCTTC. Encoded protein: CASSPRTGNYGYTF.

V gene TRBV4-3 combines with J gene TRBJ2-5, with 9 bases identical to TRBD2. This CDR3 comprises 16 residues. CDR1 LGHNA and CDR2 YSLEER come from the germline V gene. The V gene end was trimmed by 0 bases and the J gene end by 2 bases; junction bases not matched to a gene: 4. This CDR3 is CASSQDRLAGQETQYF. CDR3 bases: TGCGCCAGCAGCCAAGATCGGCTAGCGGGGCAAGAGACCCAGTACTTC.

The rearrangement joins TRBV19 to TRBJ2-1; 8 bases align to TRBD2. The CDR3 runs 14 residues. Germline CDR1 and CDR2: LNHDA and SQIVND (reference sequence). After removal of 4 bases from V and 6 bases from J, the junction contained 5 bases not matched to a gene. CDR3 DNA sequence: TGTGCCAGTAGTAGAGGGACTAGGGTCAATGAGCAGTTCTTC. As protein: CASSRGTRVNEQFF.

The chain links TRBV5-5 to TRBJ2-5, with a weak D call TRBD1 (6 bases). Germline assignment: CDR1 SGHKS and CDR2 YYEKEE (reference sequence). The V and J ends lost 2 bases and 5 bases respectively, with 10 bases between them. This CDR3 is 13 amino acids long. CDR3 amino acids: CASSFEGVETQYF. The CDR3 coding sequence is TGTGCCAGCAGCTTCGAGGGGGTTGAGACCCAGTACTTC.

The chain combines TRBV11-2 with TRBJ2-7; a weak D match, TRBD1 (6 bases). There are 14 residues in the CDR3. Germline CDR1 SGHAT, CDR2 FQNNGV. V was shortened by 3 bases and J by 3 bases, with 12 bases between the two germline ends. CDR3 in amino acids: CASSLDRDNYEQYF. The CDR3 DNA follows: TGTGCCAGCAGCTTGGACCGGGACAACTACGAGCAGTACTTC. Together with reference TRBV11-2 and TRBJ2-7, the CDR3 gives the full variable domain: EAGVAQSPRYKIIEKRQSVAFWCNPISGHATLYWYQQILGQGPKLLIQFQNNGVVDDSQLPKDRFSAERLKGVDSTLKIQPAKLEDSAVYLCASSLDRDNYEQYFGPGTRLTVT.

CDR3 region: CASSQDAGENTEAFF. Written as DNA, the CDR3 is TGTGCCAGTAGTCAGGATGCGGGAGAAAACACTGAAGCTTTCTTT. The chain recombines TRBV19 with TRBJ1-1; no clear D gene. The V gene's germline CDR1 is LNHDA and CDR2 SQIVND (reference sequence). The CDR3 loop spans 15 amino acids. The V end was cut by 5 bases, the J end by 2 bases, with 15 bases between.

The chain combines TRBV5-1 with TRBJ1-2; unclear D gene. The CDR3 is 14 residues long. CDR1 is SGHRS and CDR2 is YFSETQ in the germline V gene. Trimming took off 0 bases at V and 2 bases at J, with 8 bases between the two ends. The CDR3 here is CASSLEAPNYGYTF. In DNA form, the CDR3 reads TGCGCCAGCAGCTTGGAGGCCCCAAACTATGGCTACACCTTC.